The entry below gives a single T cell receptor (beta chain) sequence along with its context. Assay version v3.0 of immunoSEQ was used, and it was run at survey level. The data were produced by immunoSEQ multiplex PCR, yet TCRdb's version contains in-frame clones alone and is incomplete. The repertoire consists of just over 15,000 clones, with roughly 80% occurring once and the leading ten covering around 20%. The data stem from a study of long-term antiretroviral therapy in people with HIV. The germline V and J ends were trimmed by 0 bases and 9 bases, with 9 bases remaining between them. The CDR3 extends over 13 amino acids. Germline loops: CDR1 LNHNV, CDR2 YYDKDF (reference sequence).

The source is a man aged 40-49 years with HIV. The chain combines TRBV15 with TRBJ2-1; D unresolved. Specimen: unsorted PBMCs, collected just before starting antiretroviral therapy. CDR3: CATSRDPRVEQFF. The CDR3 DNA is TGTGCCACCAGCAGAGATCCCCGGGTTGAGCAGTTCTTC.